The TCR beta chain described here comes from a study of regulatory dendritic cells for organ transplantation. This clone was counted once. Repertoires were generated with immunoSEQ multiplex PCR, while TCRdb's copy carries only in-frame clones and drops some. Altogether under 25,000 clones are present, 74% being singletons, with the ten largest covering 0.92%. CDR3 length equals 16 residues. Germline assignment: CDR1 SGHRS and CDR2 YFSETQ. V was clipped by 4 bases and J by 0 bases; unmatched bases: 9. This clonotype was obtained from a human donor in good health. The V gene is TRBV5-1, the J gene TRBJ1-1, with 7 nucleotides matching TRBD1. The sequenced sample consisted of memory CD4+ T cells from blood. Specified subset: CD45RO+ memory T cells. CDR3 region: CASSPYEGAMNTEAFF. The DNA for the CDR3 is TGCGCCAGCAGCCCATATGAGGGGGCGATGAACACTGAAGCTTTCTTT.